These T cell receptor beta chains were read from a single sample in a study of blood T cell repertoires in COVID-19. Sequencing was performed with immunoSEQ multiplex PCR; in TCRdb, only in-frame clones are kept and a portion is missing. The sample lists 200,000 to 250,000 clones; 70% to 85% were seen once. The sample was PBMCs or T cells enriched from blood (not recorded which). Source of these receptors: a man aged 60-69 years who had recovered from COVID-19. The CDR3 runs from the conserved cysteine through the conserved F or W. The D gene is left open where the match is weak. Clone sizes are given selectively: once, few, many, or a class where the clone is expanded.

CDR3nt | CDR3aa | d_gene | abundance | v_gene | len | j_gene
TGTGCCAGTAGTAGGGACAGGGGGCGACGGGAGCAGTACTTC | CASSRDRGRREQYF | TRBD1 | - | TRBV19 | 14 | TRBJ2-7
TGTGCCAGCCTCCCGGTTGGGACTAGCGGGAGAGAGACCCAGTACTTC | CASLPVGTSGRETQYF | TRBD2 | once | TRBV2 | 16 | TRBJ2-5
TGTGCCAGCAGCTTCTATTCGGGGGGAGAAGCTTTCTTT | CASSFYSGGEAFF | - | - | TRBV7-2 | 13 | TRBJ1-1
TGCGCCAGCAGCTTGGAATCAGGGATGGGTGGCTACACCTTC | CASSLESGMGGYTF | - | - | TRBV5-1 | 14 | TRBJ1-2
TGCGCCAGCCGACTAGGAGGAAATTTTGAAGCTTTCTTT | CASRLGGNFEAFF | - | - | TRBV5-1 | 13 | TRBJ1-1
TGTGCCAGCACTCGGGACAGGGGCTACGAGCAGTACTTC | CASTRDRGYEQYF | TRBD1 | - | TRBV6-5 | 13 | TRBJ2-7
TGTGCCAGCAGCCCGGGACAGGGGAATTCACCCCTCCACTTT | CASSPGQGNSPLHF | TRBD1 | - | TRBV6-5 | 14 | TRBJ1-6
TGCGCCAGCAGCTCGGACATGAACACTGAAGCTTTCTTT | CASSSDMNTEAFF | - | - | TRBV5-1 | 13 | TRBJ1-1
TGTGCCAGCAGCTTTCCAGCGGGGGTAAAGGCTGATGAGCAGTTCTTC | CASSFPAGVKADEQFF | TRBD2 | - | TRBV5-5 | 16 | TRBJ2-1
TGCGCCAGCAGCCCCCAGGGGGGAGAGACCCAGTACTTC | CASSPQGGETQYF | - | - | TRBV5-1 | 13 | TRBJ2-5
TGCAGTGCTAGTTTTAGGGAGGACTATGGCTACACCTTC | CSASFREDYGYTF | - | - | TRBV20-1 | 13 | TRBJ1-2
TGCGCCAGCAGCTTGCTTCCGGGACAGGGAAATGGCTACACCTTC | CASSLLPGQGNGYTF | TRBD1 | - | TRBV5-1 | 15 | TRBJ1-2
TGTGCCAGCAGCTCTAACAGGGCTCGAGGCTACACCTTC | CASSSNRARGYTF | - | - | TRBV12-3/TRBV12-4 | 13 | TRBJ1-2
TGTGCCACCAGTGATTCTTCAGGGTCAGTCAATAATGAAAAACTGTTTTTT | CATSDSSGSVNNEKLFF | - | - | TRBV24-1 | 17 | TRBJ1-4
TGTGCCAGCATCGGGGAAAATCAGCCCCAGCATTTT | CASIGENQPQHF | - | - | TRBV6-5 | 12 | TRBJ1-5
TGTGCCAGTAGTATGAGGGACAGGGCTGCAACTAATGAAAAACTGTTTTTT | CASSMRDRAATNEKLFF | TRBD1 | - | TRBV19 | 17 | TRBJ1-4
TGTGCCATCAGCAAAGACAGGGGGGGGAGCACAGATACGCAGTATTTT | CAISKDRGGSTDTQYF | TRBD1 | - | TRBV10-3 | 16 | TRBJ2-3
TGTGCCTGGAGTGTAACGGGCAGGGCGGTCACTGAAGCTTTCTTT | CAWSVTGRAVTEAFF | - | - | TRBV30 | 15 | TRBJ1-1
TGTGCCAGCAGCCTAACTAGGGACACTGAAGCTTTCTTT | CASSLTRDTEAFF | - | - | TRBV12-3/TRBV12-4 | 13 | TRBJ1-1
TGTGCCACCCAGGATAGGGGCGGCGGGGAGCTGTTTTTT | CATQDRGGGELFF | - | - | TRBV10-3 | 13 | TRBJ2-2
TGTGCCATCAGTGAGTCGCCAGGGGCAAATTCACCCCTCCACTTT | CAISESPGANSPLHF | - | - | TRBV10-3 | 15 | TRBJ1-6
TGTGCCAGTAGCAACGGCAGGGGCACTGAAGCTTTCTTT | CASSNGRGTEAFF | - | - | TRBV19 | 13 | TRBJ1-1
TGTGCCAGCAGTCCCAGCGGTGGGCCTGAAGCTTTCTTT | CASSPSGGPEAFF | - | - | TRBV12-3/TRBV12-4 | 13 | TRBJ1-1
TGTGCCAGCAGCTTAATGAAAGGAGGAGGGGGGGCAACTAATGAAAAACTGTTTTTT | CASSLMKGGGGATNEKLFF | - | - | TRBV11-3 | 19 | TRBJ1-4
TGTGCCACCAGTGATACAGCGGGGGGGCGAACCGGGGAGCTGTTTTTT | CATSDTAGGRTGELFF | TRBD2 | - | TRBV24-1 | 16 | TRBJ2-2
TGTGCCAGCAGCTTGACAGGGGAAGCAGATACGCAGTATTTT | CASSLTGEADTQYF | TRBD1 | - | TRBV7-9 | 14 | TRBJ2-3
TGTGCCAGCAGCTTAGCATTAACGGGGGGGCCGATGACAGATACGCAGTATTTT | CASSLALTGGPMTDTQYF | TRBD2 | - | TRBV7-2 | 18 | TRBJ2-3
TGTGCCAGCAGCCAAAGACAGGGGCAGGGCGAAAAACTGTTTTTT | CASSQRQGQGEKLFF | TRBD1 | few | TRBV7-8 | 15 | TRBJ1-4
TGTGCCAGCAGTGCTCAGGGTGGTACTGAAGCTTTCTTT | CASSAQGGTEAFF | - | - | TRBV2 | 13 | TRBJ1-1
TGTGCCAGCAGCTTAGATCCGGCAGGGGGTGGTTCAGATACGCAGTATTTT | CASSLDPAGGGSDTQYF | TRBD1 | - | TRBV7-2 | 17 | TRBJ2-3
TGTGCCAGCAGTGAGACAGGGGGCTTGTACGAGCAGTACTTC | CASSETGGLYEQYF | TRBD1 | - | TRBV6-1 | 14 | TRBJ2-7
TGCGCCAGCAGCTTTGGACAGGGGGTTCAGTTCTTC | CASSFGQGVQFF | TRBD1 | - | TRBV5-1 | 12 | TRBJ2-1
TGTGCCAGCAGCTTCCCTAATCTGGAACTGTTTTTT | CASSFPNLELFF | - | - | TRBV11-2 | 12 | TRBJ1-4
TGTGCCAGCAGCTTGGGGCCCAATCAGCCCCAGCATTTT | CASSLGPNQPQHF | - | - | TRBV5-5 | 13 | TRBJ1-5
TGTGCCAGCAGCTTAGGCCGGTCTGGCTATGGCTACACCTTC | CASSLGRSGYGYTF | - | - | TRBV7-9 | 14 | TRBJ1-2
TGTGCCAGCAGTTTATCTTCTGGGAGACTAGCGGGTGCTCAAGAGACCCAGTACTTC | CASSLSSGRLAGAQETQYF | TRBD2 | - | TRBV27 | 19 | TRBJ2-5
TGTGCCAGCAGCCAAGATGTCGGGAACGGGCGGGAGACCCAGTACTTC | CASSQDVGNGRETQYF | - | once | TRBV14 | 16 | TRBJ2-5
TGTGCCAGCAGTACGGGGCTAGCGGGGTACAATGAGCAGTTCTTC | CASSTGLAGYNEQFF | TRBD2 | - | TRBV27 | 15 | TRBJ2-1
TGTGCCAGCAGCGGACAGTACCAGGGCACTGAAGCTTTCTTT | CASSGQYQGTEAFF | - | - | TRBV7-2 | 14 | TRBJ1-1
TGTGCCACCAGTGATTTACCCCCGACTAGCGGGGGCACAGATACGCAGTATTTT | CATSDLPPTSGGTDTQYF | TRBD2 | - | TRBV24-1 | 18 | TRBJ2-3
TGTGCCAGCAGCCGATCAGGGTTTGCCTATAATTCACCCCTCCACTTT | CASSRSGFAYNSPLHF | - | once | TRBV5-6 | 16 | TRBJ1-6
TGCAGTGCTAAGACAGCCTATGGCTACACCTTC | CSAKTAYGYTF | - | - | TRBV20-1 | 11 | TRBJ1-2
TGTGCCAGCAGCCTCGGACGGGGTGGGACTGAAGCTTTCTTT | CASSLGRGGTEAFF | - | once | TRBV3-1/TRBV3-2 | 14 | TRBJ1-1
TGTGCCAGCTCACCTTATACGCCAGCACTTCCCGGGAGCGGTGGCTACACCTTC | CASSPYTPALPGSGGYTF | - | - | TRBV18 | 18 | TRBJ1-2
TGTGCCAGCAAACGGGGGGTTCTCTCCTACGAGCAGTACTTC | CASKRGVLSYEQYF | TRBD2 | - | TRBV7-8 | 14 | TRBJ2-7
TGTGCCAGCAGCTCAATTAGACTGATCAATTCACCCCTCCACTTT | CASSSIRLINSPLHF | - | - | TRBV7-8 | 15 | TRBJ1-6
TGCGCCAGCGGGAAGGAGGGTCTAGATGAGCAGTTCTTC | CASGKEGLDEQFF | - | - | TRBV4-3 | 13 | TRBJ2-1
TGCAGTGCTAGTGCCTCTACCTACGAGCAGTACTTC | CSASASTYEQYF | - | - | TRBV20-1 | 12 | TRBJ2-7
TGTGCCAGCAGTACGACAGGGGGCCACTATGGCTACACCTTC | CASSTTGGHYGYTF | TRBD1 | - | TRBV6-5 | 14 | TRBJ1-2
TGTGCCAGCAGTCGATTAATGCCAGGGCGTGACACCGGGGAGCTGTTTTTT | CASSRLMPGRDTGELFF | - | - | TRBV7-9 | 17 | TRBJ2-2
TGTGCCAGTAGTATCCCCCAGGGGGCAGGTAATTCACCCCTCCACTTT | CASSIPQGAGNSPLHF | TRBD1 | once | TRBV19 | 16 | TRBJ1-6
TGTGCCAGCAGCTGGGGGGGACTTTACGAGCAGTACTTC | CASSWGGLYEQYF | TRBD2 | - | TRBV7-2 | 13 | TRBJ2-7
TGTGCCAGCAGCACAGGGATTAGTCAGCCCCAGCATTTT | CASSTGISQPQHF | - | - | TRBV27 | 13 | TRBJ1-5
TGTGCCAGCTCAGTTAGCGCTAGCTCTGGAAACACCATATATTTT | CASSVSASSGNTIYF | - | - | TRBV7-9 | 15 | TRBJ1-3
TGTGCCAGCAGTTTGGGAGGTGAGCAGTTCTTC | CASSLGGEQFF | - | - | TRBV12-3/TRBV12-4 | 11 | TRBJ2-1
TGTGCCAGCAGGACAGGGCTGAACACTGAAGCTTTCTTT | CASRTGLNTEAFF | TRBD1 | - | TRBV7-8 | 13 | TRBJ1-1
TGTGCCAGCAGCCGGGGGCCGGGACAGGGTCAAGAGACCCAGTACTTC | CASSRGPGQGQETQYF | TRBD1 | - | TRBV3-1/TRBV3-2 | 16 | TRBJ2-5
TGCGCCAGCAACCGCGGGACTGCGAACACCGGGGAGCTGTTTTTT | CASNRGTANTGELFF | - | - | TRBV5-1 | 15 | TRBJ2-2
TGCGCCAGCAGCTTACAGGGTGGCCAGCCCCAGCATTTT | CASSLQGGQPQHF | - | - | TRBV5-1 | 13 | TRBJ1-5